This T cell receptor beta chain originates from a study of cytomegalovirus exposure and HLA in healthy donors. Findings and limits, study-wide: TCR beta chains numbering 150 to 200 were designated cytomegalovirus-associated.

Donors were drawn from the approximately 120-subject validation cohort, separate from the approximately 700-subject first cohort. Trimming pared 0 bases from V and 4 bases from J, leaving 6 bases between. Germline CDR1 is ENHRY and CDR2 is SYGVKD. The CDR3 has 13 residues. Concerning this clone itself: Its specificity is unknown.

The protocol was immunoSEQ multiplex PCR, while the TCRdb copy is restricted to in-frame clones and leaves out a portion. The repertoire includes more than 95,000 clones, roughly 83% of them detected once, and about 5.3% sits in the top ten. Specimen: PBMCs. The source of this sequence is a man between 18 and 29 years old in good health and CMV-seronegative. The V call is TRBV10-3, the J call TRBJ1-2; TRBD1 is a possible D gene (5 bases). This CDR3 is CAISESTVYGYTF. The CDR3 DNA sequence: TGTGCCATCAGTGAGTCGACAGTCTATGGCTACACCTTC.